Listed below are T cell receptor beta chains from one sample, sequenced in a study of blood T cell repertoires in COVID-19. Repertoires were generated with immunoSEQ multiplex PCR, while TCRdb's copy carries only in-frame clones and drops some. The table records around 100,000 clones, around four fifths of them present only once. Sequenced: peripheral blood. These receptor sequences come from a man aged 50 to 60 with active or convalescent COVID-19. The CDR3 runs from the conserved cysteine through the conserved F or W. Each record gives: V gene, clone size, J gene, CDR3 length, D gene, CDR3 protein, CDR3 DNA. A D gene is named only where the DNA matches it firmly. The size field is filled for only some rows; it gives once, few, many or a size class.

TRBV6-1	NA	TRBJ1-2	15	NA	CASSELTGRGNGYTF	TGTGCCAGCAGTGAATTAACCGGGCGAGGGAATGGCTACACCTTC
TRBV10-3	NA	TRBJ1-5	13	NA	CAIRSAHNQPQHF	TGTGCCATCCGGAGTGCCCACAATCAGCCCCAGCATTTT
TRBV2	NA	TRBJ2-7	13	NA	CASSELTLDEQYF	TGTGCCAGCAGTGAACTAACTCTAGACGAGCAGTACTTC
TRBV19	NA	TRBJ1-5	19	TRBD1	CASTPRGRQGGRSNQPQHF	TGTGCCAGTACCCCCCGAGGGAGACAGGGGGGTAGAAGCAATCAGCCCCAGCATTTT
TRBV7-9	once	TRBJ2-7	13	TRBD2	CASRLLAGAEQYF	TGTGCCAGCAGGCTCCTAGCGGGAGCCGAGCAGTACTTC
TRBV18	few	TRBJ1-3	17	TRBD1	CASSPSGQGSSGNTIYF	TGTGCCAGCTCACCGTCTGGACAGGGTTCATCTGGAAACACCATATATTTT
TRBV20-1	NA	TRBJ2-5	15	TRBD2	CSASLASGIKKTQYF	TGCAGTGCTAGTCTTGCTAGCGGGATCAAGAAGACCCAGTACTTC
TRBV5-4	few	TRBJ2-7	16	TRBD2	CASSSERLAGSYEQYF	TGTGCCAGCAGCTCCGAGAGACTAGCGGGATCCTACGAGCAGTACTTC
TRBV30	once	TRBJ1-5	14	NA	CAWSQVGRNQPQHF	TGTGCCTGGAGTCAGGTAGGGAGGAATCAGCCCCAGCATTTT
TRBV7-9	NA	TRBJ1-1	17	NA	CASSPGRLGQPNTEAFF	TGTGCCAGCAGCCCGGGAAGACTCGGACAGCCGAACACTGAAGCTTTCTTT
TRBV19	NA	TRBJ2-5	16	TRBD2	CASSVFLAGGEETQYF	TGTGCCAGTAGTGTTTTTCTAGCGGGAGGGGAAGAGACCCAGTACTTC
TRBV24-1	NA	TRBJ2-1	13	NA	CATSDFYGIEQFF	TGTGCCACCAGTGATTTCTACGGGATTGAGCAGTTCTTC
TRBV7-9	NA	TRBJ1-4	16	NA	CASSLGGGLNNEKLFF	TGTGCCAGCAGCTTGGGAGGTGGGCTGAATAATGAAAAACTGTTTTTT
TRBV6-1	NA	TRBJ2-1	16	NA	CASSVGGIRRYNEQFF	TGTGCCAGCAGTGTAGGCGGGATCCGACGGTACAATGAGCAGTTCTTC
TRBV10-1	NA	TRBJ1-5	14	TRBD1	CASSPGQGGEPQHF	TGCGCCAGCAGCCCTGGACAGGGGGGAGAGCCCCAGCATTTT
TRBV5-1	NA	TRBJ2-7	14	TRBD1	CASSLGRGPYEQYF	TGCGCCAGCAGCTTGGGCAGGGGGCCATACGAGCAGTACTTC
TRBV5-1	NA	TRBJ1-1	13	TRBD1	CASFSTGGTEAFF	TGCGCCAGCTTTTCGACAGGGGGAACTGAAGCTTTCTTT
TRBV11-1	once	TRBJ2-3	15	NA	CASSPPGVGTDTQYF	TGTGCCAGCAGCCCCCCGGGTGTCGGCACAGATACGCAGTATTTT
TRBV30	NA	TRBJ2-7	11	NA	CAWSTSYEQYF	TGTGCCTGGAGTACATCCTACGAGCAGTACTTC
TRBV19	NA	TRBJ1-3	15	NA	CASTPGSSSGNTIYF	TGTGCCAGTACCCCCGGTTCCTCCTCTGGAAACACCATATATTTT
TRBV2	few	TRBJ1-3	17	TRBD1	CARATTGGRGSGNTIYF	TGTGCCAGGGCTACAACCGGGGGCAGGGGGTCTGGAAACACCATATATTTT
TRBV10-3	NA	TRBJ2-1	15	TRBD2	CAIKSGGLAGYEQFF	TGTGCCATCAAGAGTGGCGGACTAGCGGGTTATGAGCAGTTCTTC
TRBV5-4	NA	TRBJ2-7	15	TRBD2	CASSSKREGSYEQYF	TGTGCCAGCAGCTCTAAGCGGGAGGGCTCCTACGAGCAGTACTTC
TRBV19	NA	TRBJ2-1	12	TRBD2	CAKSGGRDEQFF	TGTGCCAAGAGCGGGGGGAGGGATGAGCAGTTCTTC
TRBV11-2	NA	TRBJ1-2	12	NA	CASSLDRVGYTF	TGTGCCAGCAGCTTAGACAGGGTTGGCTACACCTTC
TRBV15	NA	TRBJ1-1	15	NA	CATSPGGSGNTEAFF	TGTGCCACCAGCCCGGGTGGGTCTGGGAACACTGAAGCTTTCTTT
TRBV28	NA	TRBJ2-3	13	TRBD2	CASASGSEDTQYF	TGTGCCAGCGCTAGCGGGAGTGAAGATACGCAGTATTTT
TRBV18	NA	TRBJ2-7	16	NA	CASSPLTGSEKGEQYF	TGTGCCAGCTCACCATTGACCGGGTCTGAAAAAGGCGAGCAGTACTTC
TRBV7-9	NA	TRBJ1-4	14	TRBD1	CASSLGQLDEKLFF	TGTGCCAGCAGCTTGGGACAGCTTGATGAAAAACTGTTTTTT
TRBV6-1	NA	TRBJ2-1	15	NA	CASSEFPQSYNEQFF	TGTGCCAGCAGTGAATTCCCCCAGTCCTACAATGAGCAGTTCTTC
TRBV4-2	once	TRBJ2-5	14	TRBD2	CASSQAGGLETQYF	TGTGCCAGCAGCCAAGCGGGAGGGCTGGAGACCCAGTACTTC
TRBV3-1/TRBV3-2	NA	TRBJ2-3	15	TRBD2	CASSPWTSSTDTQYF	TGTGCCAGCAGCCCTTGGACTAGCAGCACAGATACGCAGTATTTT
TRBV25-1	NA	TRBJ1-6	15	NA	CASSSSSQGNSPLHF	TGTGCCAGCAGTTCCTCGTCACAGGGAAACTCACCCCTCCACTTT
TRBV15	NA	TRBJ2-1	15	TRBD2	CATTIAGGNNNEQFF	TGTGCCACAACAATAGCGGGAGGGAATAACAATGAGCAGTTCTTC
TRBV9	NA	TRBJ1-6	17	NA	CASSVAQASSYNSPLHF	TGTGCCAGCAGCGTAGCCCAGGCAAGCTCCTATAATTCACCCCTCCACTTT
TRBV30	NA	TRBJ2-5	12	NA	CAWNALAETQYF	TGTGCCTGGAATGCCCTAGCGGAGACCCAGTACTTC
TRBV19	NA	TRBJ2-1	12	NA	CASSKLYNEQFF	TGTGCCAGTAGCAAGCTCTACAATGAGCAGTTCTTC
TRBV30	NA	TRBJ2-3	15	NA	CASLLDYPGTDTQYF	TGTGCCTCGCTACTAGACTACCCCGGGACAGATACGCAGTATTTT
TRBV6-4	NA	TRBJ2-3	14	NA	CASERGPSTDTQYF	TGTGCCAGCGAGAGAGGCCCTAGCACAGATACGCAGTATTTT
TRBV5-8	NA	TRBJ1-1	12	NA	CASSLNRDGAFF	TGTGCCAGTAGCTTAAACAGGGATGGAGCTTTCTTT
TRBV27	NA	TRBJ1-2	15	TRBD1	CASSLRQGTVDGYTF	TGTGCCAGCAGTTTACGACAAGGGACAGTTGATGGCTACACCTTC
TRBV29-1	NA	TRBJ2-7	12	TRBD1	CSVARTGYEQYF	TGCAGCGTGGCACGGACAGGCTACGAGCAGTACTTC
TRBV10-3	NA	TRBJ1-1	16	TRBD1	CAISESGNRGGTEAFF	TGTGCCATCAGTGAGTCGGGGAACAGGGGCGGCACTGAAGCTTTCTTT
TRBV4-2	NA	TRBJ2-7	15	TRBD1	CASSRGQGGSYEQYF	TGTGCCAGCAGCCGAGGACAGGGGGGCTCCTACGAGCAGTACTTC
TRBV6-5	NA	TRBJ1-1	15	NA	CASSPSQGFRTEAFF	TGTGCCAGCAGTCCGTCTCAGGGTTTTAGGACTGAAGCTTTCTTT
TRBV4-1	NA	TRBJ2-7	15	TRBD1	CASSQGDRVPHEQYF	TGCGCCAGCAGCCAAGGAGACAGGGTTCCCCACGAGCAGTACTTC
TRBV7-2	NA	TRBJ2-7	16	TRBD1	CASSLVGTGGPHEQYF	TGTGCCAGCAGCTTAGTCGGGACAGGGGGCCCACACGAGCAGTACTTC
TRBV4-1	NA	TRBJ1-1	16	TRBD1	CASSQQISGGSTEAFF	TGCGCCAGCAGCCAACAAATTTCAGGGGGAAGCACTGAAGCTTTCTTT
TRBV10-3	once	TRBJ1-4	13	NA	CAISAGPDRKLFF	TGTGCCATCAGTGCGGGTCCCGATCGAAAACTGTTTTTT
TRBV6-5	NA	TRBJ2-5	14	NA	CASSYGGARETQYF	TGTGCCAGCAGTTACGGGGGGGCGCGAGAGACCCAGTACTTC
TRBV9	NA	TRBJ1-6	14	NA	CASSVGQAGSPLHF	TGTGCCAGCAGCGTAGGTCAGGCTGGTTCACCCCTCCACTTT
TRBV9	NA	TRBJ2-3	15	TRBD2	CASSLSLSGRDTQYF	TGTGCCAGCAGCCTCAGTCTGAGCGGGAGAGATACGCAGTATTTT